The following is a T cell receptor beta chain sequence with its context. Its antigen remains unidentified. This sample was included in a study of cytomegalovirus exposure and HLA in healthy donors. General study results and limits: Presence/absence analyses assumed roughly uniform sequencing depth across donors, which may not hold. Later work found that TCR association rates differed between HLA loci; DRB1 had the most and HLA-C the fewest. Accurate prediction of HLA-A and HLA-B alleles (for most subjects) was reportedly achieved from TCR beta sequences. The authors listed 150 to 200 TCR beta chains as cytomegalovirus-associated.

The PCR made use of 60 Vbeta and 13 Jbeta primers. Measured with immunoSEQ multiplex PCR; TCRdb has only the in-frame clones, and not every one. Among about 98,000 clones listed, more than 70% were seen once. CDR1 is SGHNT and CDR2 is YENEEA in the germline V gene. V shed 5 bases and J 0 bases; nucleotides not matched to a gene: 4. This CDR3 region has 15 residues. This chain links TRBV11-3 with TRBJ2-1; 7 nucleotides align to TRBD2. The TCR was taken from a male donor in good health and CMV-seropositive. Sequences were obtained from PBMCs. DNA of the CDR3: TGTGCCAGCAGCCCTAGCGGAGGCTCCTACAATGAGCAGTTCTTC. It yields the protein CASSPSGGSYNEQFF.